Listed here are 23 T cell receptor beta chains from one sample, sequenced in a study of T cells in tumors after PD-1 blockade (dated by TCRdb to about 2019). Library generation was performed with the immunoSEQ multiplex PCR assay. TCRdb obtained this table from immuneACCESS and retained in-frame rearrangements with V and J assigned. These tables miss some clones; where compared with another copy, unresolved V genes account for less than half of the shortfall, and the remainder is unexplained. A total of 7,000 to 9,500 clones appear in this sample, around 69% of them only once. The ten largest clones take up approximately 8.7% of the sample. The time point tag for this specimen amounts to: after anti-PD-1 therapy. Here the sequenced sample was tumor tissue, taken after anti-PD-1 treatment. All receptors derive from a human donor with basal cell carcinoma.

This clone has just one count. V and J are TRBV5-1 and TRBJ1-2; D is possibly TRBD1 (6 bases). V gave up 2 bases and J gave up 4 bases, with 15 bases separating them. CDR1 SGHRS and CDR2 YFSETQ come from the germline V gene. The CDR3 totals 15 residues. In nucleotides, the CDR3 is TGCGCCAGCAGCTTAACAGGGTCACAGGGCTATGGCTACACCTTC. This encodes CASSLTGSQGYGYTF.

This clone was found a few times. J is TRBJ1-2 and V is TRBV4-1, with D possibly being TRBD1 (6 bases). Trimming stripped 11 bases from V and 2 bases from J, with 15 bases between. Germline V gene data show CDR1 as MGHRA and CDR2 as YSYEKL. CDR3 length equals 13 residues. The DNA of the CDR3 is TGCGCCTCCGCAGGGGTCGGGAACTATGGCTACACCTTC. Residues: CASAGVGNYGYTF.

The genes are TRBV7-9 and TRBJ2-7; the D gene is possibly TRBD1 (6 bases). The ends were cut back, 5 bases at V and 2 bases at J, with 13 bases in the middle. This CDR3 has 14 residues. Per germline, CDR1 SEHNR and CDR2 FQNEAQ (reference sequence). DNA for the CDR3: TGTGCCAGCAGCGGCGAGACAGGACCCTACGAGCAGTACTTC. As protein: CASSGETGPYEQYF.

The CDR3 nucleotides read TGCGCCAGCAGGGAGGGGGCGAGTGCCTCTGGGGCCAACGTCCTGACTTTC. As protein: CASREGASASGANVLTF. The V gene is TRBV5-1, the J gene TRBJ2-6; tentatively, D is TRBD1 (7 bases). V dropped 5 bases and J dropped 0 bases, with 15 bases sitting between them. Germline lookup yields CDR1 SGHRS and CDR2 YFSETQ. The CDR3 loop spans 17 amino acids.

This chain joins TRBV29-1 and TRBJ2-1; TRBD2 agrees at 12 bases. The germline V gene has CDR1 SQVTM and CDR2 ANQGSEA. The length of the CDR3 is 15 residues. Trimming at V came to 6 bases and at J to 3 bases, leaving 6 bases not matched to a gene. This chain's CDR3 is CSVDLAGGLYNEQFF. The DNA of the CDR3 is TGCAGCGTAGATCTAGCGGGAGGGCTCTACAATGAGCAGTTCTTC.

This clone is classed as medium-sized. The V and J genes are TRBV7-3 and TRBJ1-1; 10 bases align to TRBD1. This CDR3 contains 15 residues. Germline CDR1 is SGHTA and CDR2 is FQGTGA. Trimming took 5 bases from V and 1 from J; bases not matched to a gene: 4. Written as DNA, the CDR3 is TGTGCCAGCAGCCACCGGGACAGGGGGAACACTGAAGCTTTCTTT. This encodes CASSHRDRGNTEAFF.

The chain couples TRBV28 to TRBJ2-3, with TRBD2 matching over 8 bases. The CDR3 sequence is 14 residues long. Germline assignment: CDR1 MDHEN and CDR2 SYDVKM. V was clipped by 6 bases and J by 4 bases; unmatched bases: 6. CDR3 protein: CASRSGLVSDTQYF. The CDR3 DNA is TGTGCCAGCAGGTCGGGACTAGTTTCAGATACGCAGTATTTT.

The chain links TRBV6-5 to TRBJ1-4; 8 nucleotides match TRBD1. Germline V gene sequence: CDR1 MNHEY, CDR2 SVGAGI. J was trimmed by 8 bases and V by 4 bases; bases with no gene match: 12. The CDR3 has 16 amino acids. CDR3 amino acids: CASSFRRQGTPEKLFF. CDR3 in DNA: TGTGCCAGCAGTTTTCGCCGACAGGGGACCCCCGAAAAACTGTTTTTT.

The chain uses TRBV12-3 or TRBV12-4 and TRBJ2-7, with a weak D call TRBD2 (6 bases). The V end lost 2 bases, the J end lost 6 bases, and 8 bases lay between the germline ends. The CDR3 loop spans 12 amino acids. The CDR3 bases are TGTGCCAGCAGTTTACTGGGGGGCGAGCAGTACTTC. This sequence encodes CASSLLGGEQYF.

The genes are TRBV9 and TRBJ2-3; 14 positions match TRBD2. V lost 4 bases to trimming and J lost 3 bases; unmatched junction nucleotides: 10. Germline loops: CDR1 SGDLS, CDR2 YYNGEE. The CDR3 has 18 residues. The CDR3 reads CASSPQTSGGAWTDTQYF. Here the CDR3 DNA reads TGTGCCAGCAGCCCCCAGACTAGCGGGGGGGCCTGGACAGATACGCAGTATTTT.

This clone was seen a handful of times. The J gene is TRBJ2-7, the V gene TRBV7-9; TRBD2 is a possible D gene (6 bases). CDR1 and CDR2 (germline): SEHNR, FQNEAQ (reference sequence). This CDR3 spans 13 amino acids. The V and J ends lost 10 bases and 2 bases respectively, with 15 bases between them. The DNA for the CDR3 is TGTGCCACCGCCACGGGGGAAACCTACGAGCAGTACTTC. Amino acids: CATATGETYEQYF.

CDR3 amino acids: CASSLAYQGLPHYEQYF. In DNA, the CDR3 is TGTGCCAGCAGCTTAGCTTACCAGGGGCTTCCCCACTACGAGCAGTACTTC. This chain uses TRBV7-2 with TRBJ2-7; a weak D match, TRBD1 (6 bases). Germline V gives CDR1 SGHTA, CDR2 FQGNSA. The CDR3 covers 17 residues. V was shortened by 0 bases and J by 3 bases, with 18 bases between the two germline ends.

The V call is TRBV5-1, the J call TRBJ1-1; D ambiguous. Trimming cost V 0 bases and J 1 base, with 4 bases left between them. The CDR3 extends over 13 amino acids. Germline CDR1 and CDR2: SGHRS and YFSETQ. The CDR3: CASSLGENTEAFF. CDR3 nucleotide sequence: TGCGCCAGCAGCTTGGGCGAGAACACTGAAGCTTTCTTT.

This clone was recorded only once. The chain recombines TRBV7-2 with TRBJ2-3; D is ambiguous. The CDR3 runs to 12 residues. Trimming pared 7 bases from V and 3 bases from J, leaving 8 bases between. The germline V gene encodes CDR1 SGHTA and CDR2 FQGNSA. CDR3 in amino acids: CASNPVTDTQYF. CDR3 in DNA: TGTGCCAGCAATCCGGTGACAGATACGCAGTATTTT.

J is TRBJ1-1 and V is TRBV12-3 or TRBV12-4; D gene ambiguous. Trimming stripped 6 bases from V and 12 bases from J, with 20 bases between. The CDR3 loop spans 13 amino acids. CDR3 bases: TGTGCCAGCAGGCTGACAAGTGCCCCGAGAACTTTCTTT. Translation: CASRLTSAPRTFF.

The rearrangement uses TRBV13 and TRBJ2-7; no definite D call. V dropped 2 bases and J dropped 4 bases, with 6 bases sitting between them. CDR1 is PRHDT and CDR2 is FYEKMQ in the germline V gene (reference sequence). The CDR3 has 12 amino acids. The CDR3 loop reads CASSLRKYEQYF. The CDR3 bases are TGTGCCAGCAGCTTAAGGAAATACGAGCAGTACTTC.

This chain uses TRBV11-3 with TRBJ2-7; 7 bases match TRBD2. CDR3 size: 13 residues. CDR1 SGHNT and CDR2 YENEEA come from the germline V gene. V trimming: 1 base; J trimming: 6 bases; junction bases outside the gene matches: 3. The CDR3 DNA reads TGTGCCAGCAGCTTAGCCGGCGGGAGCGAGCAGTACTTC. Amino acid sequence: CASSLAGGSEQYF.

The rearrangement joins TRBV6-5 to TRBJ2-3; D is perhaps TRBD2 (6 bases). V lost 8 bases to trimming and J lost 1 base, with 13 bases between them. This CDR3 has 14 residues. Germline-derived CDR1 and CDR2 are MNHEY and SVGAGI. The CDR3 DNA is TGTGCCAGCGCTTCGGGGGACGGCACAGATACGCAGTATTTT. This encodes CASASGDGTDTQYF.

V is TRBV5-1 and J is TRBJ2-7; D gene uncertain. CDR1 is SGHRS and CDR2 is YFSETQ in the germline V gene. The V end lost 0 bases, the J end lost 1 base, and 5 bases lay between the germline ends. The CDR3 covers 13 residues. CDR3 coding DNA: TGCGCCAGCAGCTTGGACTTGTCCTACGAGCAGTACTTC. It encodes CASSLDLSYEQYF.

The chain has TRBV13 and TRBJ2-7; weak D call: TRBD2 (6 bases). The CDR3 is 11 residues long. Per the germline V gene, CDR1 is PRHDT and CDR2 is FYEKMQ (reference sequence). Between the trimmed V and J ends, which lost 1 base and 10 bases, there was a span of 8 bases. CDR3 sequence (DNA): TGTGCCAGCAGCTTAGTAACTAGCCAGTACTTC. Translated: CASSLVTSQYF.

This clone counts as medium-sized (0.01 to 0.1%). V gene TRBV2 combines with J gene TRBJ1-2; weak D call: TRBD1 (6 bases). The CDR3 is 15 amino acids. Germline loops: CDR1 SNHLY, CDR2 FYNNEI. Trimming took 0 bases from V and 3 from J, leaving 11 bases between them. The CDR3 coding sequence is TGTGCCAGCAGTGAAGCGCTTCCAGGGGACTATGGCTACACCTTC. Protein product: CASSEALPGDYGYTF.

The rearrangement links TRBV7-2 to TRBJ2-5; 9 bases fit TRBD2. This CDR3 is built from 14 residues. Trimming cost V 4 bases and J 4 bases; bases outside gene matches: 4. Germline V gives CDR1 SGHTA, CDR2 FQGNSA. Here the CDR3 DNA reads TGTGCCAGCAGCTCGCGGGGGGGCAGAGAGACCCAGTACTTC. Amino acids: CASSSRGGRETQYF.

The V and J genes are TRBV5-6 and TRBJ1-2, with TRBD1 as a possible D gene (5 bases). Trimming removed 1 base at V and 5 bases at J, with 6 bases between. The CDR3 consists of 12 residues. CDR1 and CDR2 (germline): SGHDT, YYEEEE. CDR3: CASSLTGYGYTF. The CDR3 DNA sequence: TGTGCCAGCAGCTTGACAGGTTATGGCTACACCTTC.